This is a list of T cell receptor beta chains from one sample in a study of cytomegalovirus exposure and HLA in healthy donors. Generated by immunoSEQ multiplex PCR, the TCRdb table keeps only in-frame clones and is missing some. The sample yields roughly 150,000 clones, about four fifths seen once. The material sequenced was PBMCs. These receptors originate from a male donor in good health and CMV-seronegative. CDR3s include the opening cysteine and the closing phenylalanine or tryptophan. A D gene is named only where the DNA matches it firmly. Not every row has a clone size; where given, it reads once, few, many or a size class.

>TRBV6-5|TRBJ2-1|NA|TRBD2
TGTGCCAGCAGTTACTCGTCTAGCGGGGGGACGGGGGAGCAGTTCTTC
CASSYSSSGGTGEQFF
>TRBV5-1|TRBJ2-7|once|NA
TGCGCCAGCAGCCCTCAAGGACAGAGTACTTACGAGCAGTACTTC
CASSPQGQSTYEQYF
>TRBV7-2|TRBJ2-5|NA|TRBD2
TGTGCCAGCAGCGCTAGCGGGGGGACTCAAGAGACCCAGTACTTC
CASSASGGTQETQYF
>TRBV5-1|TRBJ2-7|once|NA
TGCGCCAGCAGCTTGGGTTCAAAGTACTTC
CASSLGSKYF
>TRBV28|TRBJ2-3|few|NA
TGTGCCACCCAGGGCCTCATCTCCACAGATACGCAGTATTTT
CATQGLISTDTQYF
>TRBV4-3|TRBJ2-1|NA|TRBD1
TGCGCCAGCAGCCCTAAAGGGGGGGGACAGGGGGGGAATGAGCAGTTCTTC
CASSPKGGGQGGNEQFF
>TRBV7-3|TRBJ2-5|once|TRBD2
TGTGCCAGCAGCCCCACCCGGACTAGCGGGGCAGGGTCCCAGTACTTC
CASSPTRTSGAGSQYF
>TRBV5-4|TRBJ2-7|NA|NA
TGTGCCAGCAGCCCGGACTATATGACCTACGAGCAGTACTTC
CASSPDYMTYEQYF
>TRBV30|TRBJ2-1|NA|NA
TGTGCCTGGAGTGTACCAGGGCCTGAGCAGTTCTTC
CAWSVPGPEQFF
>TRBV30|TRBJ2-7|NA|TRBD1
TGTGCCTGGAGCCCGGGACAGTACTACGAGCAGTACTTC
CAWSPGQYYEQYF
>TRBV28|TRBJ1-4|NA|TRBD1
TGTGCCAGCAGGGCCCCACAGGGGGTGGGAGAAAAACTGTTTTTT
CASRAPQGVGEKLFF
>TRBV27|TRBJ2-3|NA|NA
TGTGCCAGCAGTCCCCAATTCACAGATACGCAGTATTTT
CASSPQFTDTQYF
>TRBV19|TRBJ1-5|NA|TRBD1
TGTGCCAGTATAGGGGGACAGGAAAGGAATCAGCCCCAGCATTTT
CASIGGQERNQPQHF
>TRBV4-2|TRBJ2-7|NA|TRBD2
TGTGCCAGCAGCCAAGCCCTCGGACTAGCGGGTGGGAATTACGAGCAGTACTTC
CASSQALGLAGGNYEQYF
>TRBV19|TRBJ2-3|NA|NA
TGTGCCAGTAGTATATTTATCACAGATACGCAGTATTTT
CASSIFITDTQYF
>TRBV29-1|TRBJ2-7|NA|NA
TGCAGCGTTGATCTGGCGCAGGGGCCACGCGAGCAGTACTTC
CSVDLAQGPREQYF
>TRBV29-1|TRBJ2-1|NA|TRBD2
TGCAGCGTTGAAGTGCGGGGGTGGGTTGAGGGTGAGCAGTTCTTC
CSVEVRGWVEGEQFF
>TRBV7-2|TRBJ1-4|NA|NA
TGTGCCAGCAGCCGGCACAGGGTCACAACTAATGAAAAACTGTTTTTT
CASSRHRVTTNEKLFF
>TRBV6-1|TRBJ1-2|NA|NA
TGTGCCAGCAGGGGGGGAGGGGGGATCTATGGCTACACCTTC
CASRGGGGIYGYTF
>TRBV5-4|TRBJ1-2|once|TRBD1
TGTGCCAGCAGCGAGGGACAGGGGGTGTACTATGGCTACACCTTC
CASSEGQGVYYGYTF
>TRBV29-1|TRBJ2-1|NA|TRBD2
TGCAGCGTTGAAGATCCCGGGACTACGGGTAATGAGCAGTTCTTC
CSVEDPGTTGNEQFF
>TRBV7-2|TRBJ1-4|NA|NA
TGTGCCAGCAGCGGGGGGACAACTAATGAAAAACTGTTTTTT
CASSGGTTNEKLFF
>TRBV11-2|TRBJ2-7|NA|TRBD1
TGTGCCAGCAGCCGGGACAGGGGGCCCTACGAGCAGTACTTC
CASSRDRGPYEQYF